A selection of T cell receptor beta chains follows, all from one sample in a study of cytomegalovirus exposure and HLA in healthy donors. Produced via immunoSEQ multiplex PCR; TCRdb's table is partial and in-frame only. The data contain 90,000 to 150,000 clones, approximately 91% of them singletons. Material: PBMCs. Source of these receptors: a man aged 18 to 35 in good health and CMV-seropositive. Both conserved end residues are part of each CDR3. A D gene is named only where the DNA matches it firmly. Clone size appears in some rows only: once, few, many, or a class for an expanded clone.

v_call	j_call	clone_size	d_call	cdr3_nt	cdr3_aa
TRBV5-1	TRBJ2-7	few	TRBD1	TGCGCCAGCAGCTTAGCGCGGACAGGGAAGTCGGGGGAGCAGTACTTC	CASSLARTGKSGEQYF
TRBV30	TRBJ2-5	-	-	TGTGCCTGGAGTGGTGGGGGGAGACAGACCCAGTACTTC	CAWSGGGRQTQYF
TRBV2	TRBJ2-7	-	-	TGTGCCAGCATGGGGGGACAGTCTAGGAGCTCCTACGAGCAGTACTTC	CASMGGQSRSSYEQYF
TRBV6-5	TRBJ1-5	once	-	TGTGCCAGCCGTATGGGGGCTTCGTCCAATCAGCCCCAGCATTTT	CASRMGASSNQPQHF
TRBV15	TRBJ2-7	-	-	TGTGCCACCAGCAGTACAGGCACCTCCTACGAGCAGTACTTC	CATSSTGTSYEQYF
TRBV5-1	TRBJ2-5	-	TRBD2	TGCGCCAGCAGCTTGGAAGGGACTAGCGGGGAGCAAGAGACCCAGTACTTC	CASSLEGTSGEQETQYF
TRBV11-2	TRBJ2-2	-	-	TGTGCCAGCAGAACGGCCGGGGCCGGGGAGCTGTTTTTT	CASRTAGAGELFF
TRBV25-1	TRBJ2-7	-	TRBD1	TGTGCCAGCATAGGGACAGGAGGTAACGAGCAGTACTTC	CASIGTGGNEQYF
TRBV29-1	TRBJ2-3	-	-	TGCAGCGTCAGTAAAGCGGCGGAAACAGATACGCAGTATTTT	CSVSKAAETDTQYF
TRBV18	TRBJ1-2	-	-	TGTGCCAGCTCACCATCGGGTTTCCAAAACTATGGCTACACCTTC	CASSPSGFQNYGYTF
TRBV4-1	TRBJ1-5	-	-	TGCGCCAGCAGCCAATTCACAGCTATTAACAATCAGCCCCAGCATTTT	CASSQFTAINNQPQHF
TRBV6-5	TRBJ1-2	-	-	TGTGCCAGCAGTTACTCTCGGCGGCAGACGGGCTACACCTTC	CASSYSRRQTGYTF
TRBV7-9	TRBJ1-2	-	TRBD1	TGTGCCAGCAGCCTAGGGACAGCCCTTGGCTACACCTTC	CASSLGTALGYTF
TRBV30	TRBJ1-1	-	-	TGTGCCTGGAACGAACCCCGCAGGGGTCAGACTGAAGCTTTCTTT	CAWNEPRRGQTEAFF
TRBV4-3	TRBJ1-2	-	TRBD1	TGCGCCAGCAGCCCAAGGGGGGGTGGTCGACAGGGGACGTCGAATGGCTACACCTTC	CASSPRGGGRQGTSNGYTF
TRBV11-2	TRBJ2-5	-	TRBD1	TGTGCCAGCAGCACCCGGACAGGGATCGGGGAGACCCAGTACTTC	CASSTRTGIGETQYF
TRBV5-1	TRBJ2-7	-	-	TGCGCCAGCAGCTTGGCATCAGACTACGAGCAGTACTTC	CASSLASDYEQYF
TRBV7-2	TRBJ1-6	-	TRBD1	TGTGCCAGCAGCTTAGTTGGGTGGACAGGGTCCTATAATTCACCCCTCCACTTT	CASSLVGWTGSYNSPLHF
TRBV2	TRBJ1-5	-	TRBD1	TGTGCCAGCAGTGAACGGGACAGGGCCACTTATAGCAATCAGCCCCAGCATTTT	CASSERDRATYSNQPQHF
TRBV5-4	TRBJ2-7	-	TRBD1	TGTGCCAGCAGCCAGGGACAGGGTTTCAGCTACGAGCAGTACTTC	CASSQGQGFSYEQYF
TRBV27	TRBJ2-5	-	TRBD1	TGTGCCAGCAGTGGGACAGGGGGTTTCCAAGAGACCCAGTACTTC	CASSGTGGFQETQYF
TRBV4-3	TRBJ1-1	-	-	TGCGCCAGCAGCCACTTTAATTGGATGGAGAACAGGTCCCGTACTCCTAACACTGAAGCTTTCTTT	CASSHFNWMENRSRTPNTEAFF
TRBV28	TRBJ2-7	-	-	TGTGCCAGCAGTCCCCCCCATAGAGGGCGCTACGAGCAGTACTTC	CASSPPHRGRYEQYF
TRBV5-8	TRBJ1-5	-	-	TGTGCCAGCAGCTTTGGGGCCCGGCAGCCCCAGCATTTT	CASSFGARQPQHF
TRBV19	TRBJ2-7	-	-	TGTGCCAGTAGTATAGGGGCGTGGGCCATCTACGAGCAGTACTTC	CASSIGAWAIYEQYF
TRBV28	TRBJ1-1	-	TRBD1	TGTGCCAGCAGTCAACAGGGGGGGATGAACACTGAAGCTTTCTTT	CASSQQGGMNTEAFF
TRBV19	TRBJ1-2	-	-	TGTGCCAGTAGTATCTCGGGGGGCATTTATGGCTACACCTTC	CASSISGGIYGYTF
TRBV7-2	TRBJ2-1	-	TRBD2	TGTGCCAGCAGCCCCACTAGCGGGGGGGCCGTCAATGAGCAGTTCTTC	CASSPTSGGAVNEQFF
TRBV7-2	TRBJ2-3	-	TRBD1	TGTGCCAGCAGCTTTACAGGGGGAACAGATACGCAGTATTTT	CASSFTGGTDTQYF
TRBV19	TRBJ2-1	-	TRBD2	TGTGCCAGTAGAATCACTAGCGGGGGAACCAATGAGCAGTTCTTC	CASRITSGGTNEQFF
TRBV7-9	TRBJ1-5	-	-	TGTGCCAGCAGCTTAGGGACTTTTGGGCAGCCCCAGCATTTT	CASSLGTFGQPQHF
TRBV5-1	TRBJ1-1	-	-	TGCGCCAGCAGCTTGAGTTTGGGGAGCACTGAAGCTTTCTTT	CASSLSLGSTEAFF
TRBV7-6	TRBJ2-7	-	TRBD1	TGTGCCAGCAGCTTAGAATGGGACAGGGGCTACGAGCAGTACTTC	CASSLEWDRGYEQYF
TRBV5-4	TRBJ1-1	-	-	TGTGCCAGCAGCTTTTGGAGAAACACTGAAGCTTTCTTT	CASSFWRNTEAFF
TRBV27	TRBJ2-3	-	-	TGTGCCAGCAGTTTGTGGAGTGCCACGGACACAGATACGCAGTATTTT	CASSLWSATDTDTQYF
TRBV2	TRBJ1-4	-	TRBD1	TGTGCCAGCAGTCAGGGACAGGGGTTCGAAAAACTGTTTTTT	CASSQGQGFEKLFF
TRBV27	TRBJ1-1	-	TRBD1	TGTGCCAGCAGTAGCCGACAGGGAGAAGCTTTCTTT	CASSSRQGEAFF
TRBV7-8	TRBJ2-5	-	-	TGTGCCAGCAGCTTAGCTGGGGGGAGAATGGAGACCCAGTACTTC	CASSLAGGRMETQYF
TRBV20-1	TRBJ2-2	-	-	TGCAGTGCTCAGGGGCCCGGGGAGCTGTTTTTT	CSAQGPGELFF
TRBV25-1	TRBJ2-7	-	TRBD1	TGTGCCAGCAGTGAAATGGACAGGACCTACGAGCAGTACTTC	CASSEMDRTYEQYF
TRBV29-1	TRBJ2-7	-	TRBD1	TGCAGCGTTGGACTATTTGGGGGCCCAGGACGGGACAGGGGATCCTACGAGCAGTACTTC	CSVGLFGGPGRDRGSYEQYF
TRBV29-1	TRBJ2-7	-	-	TGCAGCGGGATGACAGGAACGAGCTACGAGCAGTACTTC	CSGMTGTSYEQYF